This T cell receptor beta chain was sequenced in a study of PD-1 blockade in mismatch repair-deficient tumors. Assay used: immunoSEQ multiplex PCR; TCRdb lists only in-frame clones, some missing. The sample has about 34,000 clones, less than 90% seen once; the top ten hold 3% to 4%. The CDR3 sequence is 15 residues long. The V gene's germline CDR1 is SGHTA and CDR2 FQGNSA. The germline V and J ends were trimmed by 3 bases and 4 bases, with 15 bases remaining between them. This chain links TRBV7-2 with TRBJ1-2, with TRBD1 as a possible D gene (6 bases). This sequence originates from an adult with mismatch repair-deficient cancer. The specimen was PBMCs, collected 6 to 7 weeks after starting pembrolizumab. CDR3 residues: CASSLMRQVGYGYTF. The CDR3 nucleotides are TGTGCCAGCAGCTTGATGAGACAGGTGGGCTATGGCTACACCTTC.